The 2 T cell receptor beta chains below come from one sample, sequenced in a study of T cell responses to AZD1222 COVID-19 vaccine. Clones were sequenced by immunoSEQ multiplex PCR, and TCRdb holds only the in-frame ones, with some missing. The repertoire consists of around 58,000 clones, with 70% to 90% occurring once and the leading ten covering approximately 15%. The source material was peripheral blood, sampled 28 days after the second AZD1222 dose. These receptors all come from an adult who received the AZD1222 COVID-19 vaccine.

The chain carries TRBV19 and TRBJ2-6, with D perhaps TRBD2 (7 bases). This CDR3 has 19 amino acids. From germline, CDR1 is LNHDA and CDR2 SQIVND (reference sequence). Trimming removed 2 bases from V and 0 bases from J, with 17 bases in between. The CDR3 region is CASSIIPGGLSSGANVLTF. Written as DNA, the CDR3 is TGTGCCAGTAGTATAATCCCCGGGGGGCTTAGCTCTGGGGCCAACGTCCTGACTTTC.

This sequence joins TRBV19 and TRBJ1-2; D is unclear. V was shortened by 3 bases and J by 3 bases, with 20 bases between the two germline ends. Germline values: CDR1 LNHDA, CDR2 SQIVND (reference sequence). The CDR3 extends over 17 amino acids. The CDR3 sequence: CASSIPQVNWLHYGYTF. DNA of the CDR3: TGTGCCAGTAGTATTCCGCAGGTGAATTGGCTCCACTATGGCTACACCTTC. The full variable domain, with the rest looked up from reference TRBV19 and TRBJ1-2, is DGGITQSPKYLFRKEGQNVTLSCEQNLNHDAMYWYRQDPGQGLRLIYYSQIVNDFQKGDIAEGYSVSREKKESFPLTVTSAQKNPTAFYLCASSIPQVNWLHYGYTFGSGTRLTVV.